This TCR beta chain appears in the sequencing data of a study of Ad26.COV2.S vaccination and SARS-CoV-2 variants. Note on this clone: Other DNA sequences in the sample encode the same CDR3.

As to treatment: some 20 received Ad26.COV2.S at low or high dose, single or two shots; about 5 received placebo; per-sample allocation not given. After the first vaccine or placebo injection, samples were drawn on day 63. This CDR3 region has 14 residues. V was shortened by 0 bases and J by 3 bases, with 7 bases between the two germline ends. The V gene's germline CDR1 is SGDLS and CDR2 YYNGEE. Clones were sequenced by immunoSEQ multiplex PCR, and TCRdb holds only the in-frame ones, with some missing. This repertoire shows about 400,000 clones, 70% to 90% found once; its top ten account for under 2%.

The genes are TRBV9 and TRBJ2-1, with D perhaps matching TRBD2 (5 bases). The specimen comprised peripheral blood, sampled in a trial of Ad26.COV2.S vaccine versus placebo. The TCR sequence derives from a person aged 18 to 59 who received the Ad26.COV2.S COVID-19 vaccine or a placebo. The CDR3 nucleotides are TGTGCCAGCAGCGTAGGGAGCGGCTACAATGAGCAGTTCTTC. This gives the protein CASSVGSGYNEQFF.